This passage covers 14 T cell receptor beta chains from one sample sequenced in a study of T cell responses to AZD1222 COVID-19 vaccine. Measured with immunoSEQ multiplex PCR; TCRdb has only the in-frame clones, and not every one. In the table there are about 180,000 clones, 75% to 90% of which are singletons. The sample here was peripheral blood, taken on day 0 of AZD1222 vaccination. These receptors all stem from an adult in good health.

The rearrangement joins TRBV3-1 (or the pseudogene TRBV3-2) to TRBJ2-5; TRBD2 matches 8 bases. V gave up 1 base and J gave up 3 bases; unmatched junction bases: 4. The CDR3 is 15 amino acids. CDR1 LGHDT and CDR2 YNNKEL come from the germline V gene (reference sequence). The CDR3 region is CASSQVLAAEETQYF. The CDR3 region has the DNA TGTGCCAGCAGCCAAGTACTAGCGGCTGAAGAGACCCAGTACTTC.

The chain has TRBV20-1 and TRBJ2-7; D ambiguous. The CDR3 sequence is 10 residues long. V lost 0 bases and J 5 bases, leaving 2 bases between the germline ends. The germline gives CDR1 DFQATT, CDR2 SNEGSKA (reference sequence). The CDR3 here is CSARDNEQYF. The CDR3, as DNA: TGCAGTGCTAGAGATAACGAGCAGTACTTC.

The V call is TRBV6-5, the J call TRBJ1-1; TRBD1 aligns across 9 bases. Germline CDR1 and CDR2: MNHEY and SVGAGI. Germline trimming cut 4 bases from V and 0 bases from J; bases unmatched to any gene: 3. This CDR3 region has 15 residues. CDR3: CASSWDRVMNTEAFF. For the CDR3, the DNA is TGTGCCAGCAGTTGGGACAGGGTGATGAACACTGAAGCTTTCTTT.

The chain couples TRBV5-1 to TRBJ2-5; 8 bases are a match to TRBD2. V lost 3 bases to trimming and J lost 1 base; unmatched junction nucleotides: 11. The CDR3 length is 17 residues. Germline CDR1 SGHRS, CDR2 YFSETQ. Here the CDR3 reads CASSSWGSGGAQETQYF. The CDR3 DNA is TGCGCCAGCAGCTCTTGGGGCTCGGGGGGGGCCCAAGAGACCCAGTACTTC. The entire variable domain, with the rest obtained from reference TRBV5-1 and TRBJ2-5, is as follows: KAGVTQTPRYLIKTRGQQVTLSCSPISGHRSVSWYQQTPGQGLQFLFEYFSETQRNKGNFPGRFSGRQFSNSRSEMNVSTLELGDSALYLCASSSWGSGGAQETQYFGPGTRLLVL.

The rearrangement links TRBV7-6 to TRBJ1-5, with 8 bases matching TRBD1. The CDR3 extends over 15 amino acids. The ends lost 1 base at V and 7 bases at J; junction bases unmatched: 6. The germline V gene encodes CDR1 SGHVS and CDR2 FNYEAQ. In DNA, the CDR3 is TGTGCCAGCAGCTTAGAGCAGGGGGCTAACCAGCCCCAGCATTTT. Protein: CASSLEQGANQPQHF.

The chain recombines TRBV10-1 with TRBJ2-5; TRBD2 matches at 7 bases. The CDR3 totals 14 residues. The V gene's germline CDR1 is WNHNN and CDR2 SYGVQD (reference sequence). J gave up 2 bases and V 3 bases, and 3 bases lay outside the gene matches. This CDR3 is CASSDRRGQETQYF. CDR3 nucleotide sequence: TGCGCCAGCAGTGACCGGCGGGGGCAAGAGACCCAGTACTTC.

The rearrangement links TRBV6-5 to TRBJ2-3; 9 nucleotides align to TRBD1. Germline CDR1 and CDR2: MNHEY and SVGAGI. The CDR3 runs to 14 residues. V shed 6 bases, J shed 5 bases, and the junction held 6 bases outside the gene matches. The CDR3 DNA sequence: TGTGCCAGCAGCCCGGGACAGGGATTAGATACGCAGTATTTT. As protein: CASSPGQGLDTQYF.

The gene calls are TRBV7-6 and TRBJ2-2; 10 bases line up with TRBD1. Germline V gene sequence: CDR1 SGHVS, CDR2 FNYEAQ. J gave up 4 bases and V 5 bases, and 10 bases lay outside the gene matches. The CDR3 consists of 17 residues. The CDR3 DNA is TGTGCCAGCAGCCCAAGGCCGGGACAGGGGAGCACCGGGGAGCTGTTTTTT. Amino acids: CASSPRPGQGSTGELFF. Full variable domain (remainder filled in from reference TRBV7-6 and TRBJ2-2): GAGVSQSPRYKVTKRGQDVALRCDPISGHVSLYWYRQALGQGPEFLTYFNYEAQQDKSGLPNDRFSAERPEGSISTLTIQRTEQRDSAMYRCASSPRPGQGSTGELFFGEGSRLTVL.

The chain joins TRBV6-5 to TRBJ1-1, with no clear D. This CDR3 is 16 amino acids long. Germline CDR1 reads MNHEY; CDR2 reads SVGAGI. The ends were cut back, 4 bases at V and 0 bases at J, with 15 bases in the middle. The CDR3: CASSSFAQVMNTEAFF. The CDR3 DNA reads as TGTGCCAGCAGTTCCTTTGCGCAGGTCATGAACACTGAAGCTTTCTTT.

V and J are TRBV24-1 and TRBJ2-1; 8 bases map to TRBD1. Germline V gene sequence: CDR1 KGHDR, CDR2 SFDVKD. The CDR3 extends over 15 amino acids. The ends lost 3 bases at V and 7 bases at J; junction bases unmatched: 7. The CDR3 loop reads CATSDVGTGGNEQFF. CDR3 sequence (DNA): TGTGCCACCAGTGATGTAGGGACAGGAGGTAATGAGCAGTTCTTC.

In its sample, this clone was seen once. The chain recombines TRBV6-5 with TRBJ2-7, with no clear D. Germline-derived CDR1 and CDR2 are MNHEY and SVGAGI. V was trimmed by 7 bases and J by 2 bases, leaving 18 bases between them. This CDR3 contains 15 residues. The CDR3 protein is CASKDWSGSTYEQYF. The CDR3 DNA is TGTGCCAGCAAAGATTGGTCAGGATCGACCTACGAGCAGTACTTC.

The chain recombines TRBV18 with TRBJ2-7, with D perhaps matching TRBD2 (6 bases). Germline V CDR1 and CDR2: KGHSH, LQKENI. The CDR3 is 15 residues long. V was trimmed by 5 bases and J by 4 bases, leaving 18 bases between them. The CDR3 DNA is TGTGCCAGCTCAGAGAACGACGTGGGGGGATACGAGCAGTACTTC. Its protein is CASSENDVGGYEQYF.

The chain links TRBV13 to TRBJ2-7; 9 nucleotides agree with TRBD2. V shed 3 bases and J 4 bases; nucleotides not matched to a gene: 4. CDR1 is PRHDT and CDR2 is FYEKMQ in the germline V gene (reference sequence). CDR3 length equals 14 residues. The CDR3 loop is CASSFSLAGYEQYF. In DNA form, the CDR3 reads TGTGCCAGCAGCTTTAGTCTAGCGGGGTACGAGCAGTACTTC.

This clone was detected once. The chain combines TRBV5-4 with TRBJ1-3; TRBD1 is a possible D gene (6 bases). Germline CDR1 SGHNT, CDR2 YYREEE (reference sequence). V was pared by 1 base and J by 3 bases, with 11 bases between. This CDR3 is 15 amino acids long. CDR3 amino acids: CASSLRGVYGNTIYF. DNA for the CDR3: TGTGCCAGCAGCTTGAGGGGGGTCTATGGAAACACCATATATTTT.